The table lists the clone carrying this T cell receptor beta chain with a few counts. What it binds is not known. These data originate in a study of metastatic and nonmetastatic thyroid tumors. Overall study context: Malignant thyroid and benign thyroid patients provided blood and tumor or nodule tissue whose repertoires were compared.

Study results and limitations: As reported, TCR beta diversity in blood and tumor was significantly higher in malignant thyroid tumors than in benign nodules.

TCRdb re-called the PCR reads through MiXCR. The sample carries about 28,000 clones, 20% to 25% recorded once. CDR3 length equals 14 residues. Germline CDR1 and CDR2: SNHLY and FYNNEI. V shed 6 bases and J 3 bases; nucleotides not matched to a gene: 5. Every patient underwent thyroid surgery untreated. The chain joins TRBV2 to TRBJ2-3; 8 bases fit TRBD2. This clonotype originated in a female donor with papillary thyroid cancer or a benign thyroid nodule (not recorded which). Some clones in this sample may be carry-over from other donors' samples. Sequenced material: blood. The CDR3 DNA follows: TGTGCCAGCAGCCGGGGACTAGAAACAGATACGCAGTATTTT. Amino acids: CASSRGLETDTQYF.